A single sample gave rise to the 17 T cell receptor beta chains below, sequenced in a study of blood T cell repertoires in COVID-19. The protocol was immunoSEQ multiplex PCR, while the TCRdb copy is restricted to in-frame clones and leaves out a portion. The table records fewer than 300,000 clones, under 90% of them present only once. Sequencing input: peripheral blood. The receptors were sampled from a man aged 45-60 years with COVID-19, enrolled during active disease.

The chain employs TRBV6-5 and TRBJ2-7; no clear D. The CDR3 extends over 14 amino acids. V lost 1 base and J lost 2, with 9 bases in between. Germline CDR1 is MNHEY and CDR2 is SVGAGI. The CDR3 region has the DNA TGTGCCAGCAGTTACTTTGGCAGTGCCTACGAGCAGTACTTC. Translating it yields CASSYFGSAYEQYF.

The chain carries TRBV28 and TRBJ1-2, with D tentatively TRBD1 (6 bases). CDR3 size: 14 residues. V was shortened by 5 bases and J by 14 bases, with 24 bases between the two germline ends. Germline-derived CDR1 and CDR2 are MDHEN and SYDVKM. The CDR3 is CASSPPGVQGVRTF. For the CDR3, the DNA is TGTGCCAGCAGTCCCCCAGGGGTTCAAGGTGTAAGAACCTTC.

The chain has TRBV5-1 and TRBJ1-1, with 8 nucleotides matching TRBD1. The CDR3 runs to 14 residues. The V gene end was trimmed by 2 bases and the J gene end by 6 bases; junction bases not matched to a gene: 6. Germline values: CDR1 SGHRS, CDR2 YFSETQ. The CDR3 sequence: CASSFQGAGAEAFF. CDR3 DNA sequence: TGCGCCAGCAGCTTTCAGGGGGCTGGGGCTGAAGCTTTCTTT.

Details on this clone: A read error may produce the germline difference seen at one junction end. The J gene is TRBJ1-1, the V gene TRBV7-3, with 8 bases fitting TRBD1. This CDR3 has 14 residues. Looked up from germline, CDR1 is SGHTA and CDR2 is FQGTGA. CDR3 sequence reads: CASRLNRGSSEAFF. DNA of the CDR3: TGTGCCAGCAGATTAAACAGGGGGTCAAGTGAAGCTTTCTTT. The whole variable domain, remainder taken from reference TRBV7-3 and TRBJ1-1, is GAGVSQTPSNKVTEKGKYVELRCDPISGHTALYWYRQSLGQGPEFLIYFQGTGAADDSGLPNDRFFAVRPEGSVSTLKIQRTERGDSAVYLCASRLNRGSSEAFFGQGTRLTVV.

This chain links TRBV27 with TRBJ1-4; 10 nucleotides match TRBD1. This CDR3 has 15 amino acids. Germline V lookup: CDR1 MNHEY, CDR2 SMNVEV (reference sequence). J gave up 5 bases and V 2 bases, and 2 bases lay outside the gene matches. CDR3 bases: TGTGCCAGCAGTTTAGTGGGACAGGGGAATGAAAAACTGTTTTTT. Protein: CASSLVGQGNEKLFF. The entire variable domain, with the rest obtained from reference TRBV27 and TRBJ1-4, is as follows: EAQVTQNPRYLITVTGKKLTVTCSQNMNHEYMSWYRQDPGLGLRQIYYSMNVEVTDKGDVPEGYKVSRKEKRNFPLILESPSPNQTSLYFCASSLVGQGNEKLFFGSGTQLSVL.

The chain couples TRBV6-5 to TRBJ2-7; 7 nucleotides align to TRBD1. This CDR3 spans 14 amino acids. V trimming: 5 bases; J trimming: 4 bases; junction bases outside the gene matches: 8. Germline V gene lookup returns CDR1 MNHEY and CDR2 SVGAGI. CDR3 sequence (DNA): TGTGCCAGCAGTAAGAGTAGGGGGCTGTACGAGCAGTACTTC. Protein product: CASSKSRGLYEQYF.

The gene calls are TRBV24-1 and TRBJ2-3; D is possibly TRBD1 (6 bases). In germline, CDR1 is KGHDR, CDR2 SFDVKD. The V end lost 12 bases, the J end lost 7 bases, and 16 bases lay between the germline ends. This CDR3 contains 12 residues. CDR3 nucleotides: TGTGCCTCCCAGGGGTCCGGGAATACGCAGTATTTT. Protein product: CASQGSGNTQYF.

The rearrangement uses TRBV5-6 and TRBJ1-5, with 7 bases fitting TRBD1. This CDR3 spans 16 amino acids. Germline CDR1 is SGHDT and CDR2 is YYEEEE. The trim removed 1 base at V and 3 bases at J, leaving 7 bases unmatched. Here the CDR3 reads CASSLWVGTDNQPQHF. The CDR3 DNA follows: TGTGCCAGCAGCTTGTGGGTCGGGACAGACAATCAGCCCCAGCATTTT.

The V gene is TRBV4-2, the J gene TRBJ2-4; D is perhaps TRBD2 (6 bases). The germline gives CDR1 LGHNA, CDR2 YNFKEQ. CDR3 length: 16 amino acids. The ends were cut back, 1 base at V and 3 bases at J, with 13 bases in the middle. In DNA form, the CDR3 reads TGTGCCAGCAGCCAAGGGGGGGTGCGGGGCAAAAACATTCAGTACTTC. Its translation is CASSQGGVRGKNIQYF.

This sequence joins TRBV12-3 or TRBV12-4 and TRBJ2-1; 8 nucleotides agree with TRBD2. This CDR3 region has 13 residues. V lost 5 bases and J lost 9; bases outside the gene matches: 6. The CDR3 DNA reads TGTGCCAGCAGTACCGGACTAGCTGGTGAGCAGTTCTTC. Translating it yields CASSTGLAGEQFF.

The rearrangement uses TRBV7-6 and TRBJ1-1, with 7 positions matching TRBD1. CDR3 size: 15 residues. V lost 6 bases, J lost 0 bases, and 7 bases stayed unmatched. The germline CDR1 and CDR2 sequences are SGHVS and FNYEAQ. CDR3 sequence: CASSPGTEMNTEAFF. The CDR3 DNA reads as TGTGCCAGCAGTCCCGGGACAGAAATGAACACTGAAGCTTTCTTT.

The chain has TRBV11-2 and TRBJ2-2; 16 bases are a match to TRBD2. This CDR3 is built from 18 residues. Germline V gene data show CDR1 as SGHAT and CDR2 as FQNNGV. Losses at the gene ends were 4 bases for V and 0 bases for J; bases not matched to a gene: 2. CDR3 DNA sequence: TGTGCCAGCAGCTGGGGACTAGCGGGAGGGCCGAACACCGGGGAGCTGTTTTTT. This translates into CASSWGLAGGPNTGELFF.

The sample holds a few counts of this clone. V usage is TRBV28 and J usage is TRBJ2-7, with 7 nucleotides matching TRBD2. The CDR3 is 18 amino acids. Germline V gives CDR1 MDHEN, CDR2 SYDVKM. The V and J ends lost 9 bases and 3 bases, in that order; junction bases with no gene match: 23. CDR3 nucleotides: TGTGCCAGTCGACCCGTGACCTGGTCAGGACTAGAGTTCTACGAGCAGTACTTC. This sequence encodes CASRPVTWSGLEFYEQYF.

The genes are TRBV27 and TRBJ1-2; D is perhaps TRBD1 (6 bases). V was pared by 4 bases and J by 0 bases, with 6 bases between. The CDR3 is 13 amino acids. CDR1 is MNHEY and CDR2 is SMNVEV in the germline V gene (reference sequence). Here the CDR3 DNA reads TGTGCCAGCAGTTGGACAGCTAACTATGGCTACACCTTC. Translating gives CASSWTANYGYTF.

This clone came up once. The DNA of the CDR3 is TGTGCCAGCAGTATGCTCCAGACTGACTATGGCTACACCTTC. Translated, it gives CASSMLQTDYGYTF. This chain uses TRBV28 with TRBJ1-2; D not resolved. V was clipped by 5 bases and J by 3 bases, with 13 bases between them. Germline values: CDR1 MDHEN, CDR2 SYDVKM. This CDR3 is 14 amino acids long.

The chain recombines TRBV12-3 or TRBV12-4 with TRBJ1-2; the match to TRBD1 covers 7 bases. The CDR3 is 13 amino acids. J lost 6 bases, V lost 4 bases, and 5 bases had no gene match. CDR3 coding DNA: TGTGCCAGCAGTTCACAGGGGAGTGATGGCTACACCTTC. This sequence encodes CASSSQGSDGYTF.

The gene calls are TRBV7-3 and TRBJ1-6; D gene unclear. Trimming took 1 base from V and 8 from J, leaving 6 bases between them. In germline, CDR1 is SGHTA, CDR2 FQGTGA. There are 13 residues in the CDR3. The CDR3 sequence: CASSLIVDSPLHF. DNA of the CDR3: TGTGCCAGCAGCTTAATCGTTGATTCACCCCTCCACTTT.